This entry concerns a single T cell receptor (beta chain). As yet, its antigen is unknown. The sample belongs to a study of cytomegalovirus exposure and HLA in healthy donors. Study-wide results and caveats: Presence/absence analyses took donor sequencing depth as roughly uniform.

PCR was performed using 60 Vbeta and 13 Jbeta primers. Under the authors' procedure: Later, roughly 86 million unique TCR beta chains were counted in an analysis, and about 10 million of them were shared. Measured with immunoSEQ multiplex PCR; TCRdb has only the in-frame clones, and not every one. V and J calls and clone size are copied from that table; D and trimming were computed from the DNA. The sample gives 100,000 to 150,000 clones, about four fifths of which show up once; about 1.8% is in the top ten. With V trimmed by 7 bases and J by 8 bases, 8 bases remained unmatched. The CDR3 is made up of 14 amino acids. Looked up from germline, CDR1 is SEHNR and CDR2 is FQNEAQ (reference sequence).

Material: PBMCs. The genes are TRBV7-9 and TRBJ1-4, with 9 positions matching TRBD1. This receptor was obtained from a man younger than 35 in good health and CMV-seronegative. CDR3 region: CASIFGTGSEKLFF. For the CDR3, the DNA is TGTGCCAGCATCTTCGGGACAGGGTCGGAAAAACTGTTTTTT.